This entry features one T cell receptor (beta chain) sequence. No antigen is known for it. The CDR3 runs to 16 residues. Trimming left V 0 bases short and J 8 bases short, with 22 bases between. The germline gives CDR1 SQVTM, CDR2 ANQGSEA. Recently diagnosed hyperthyroidism of less than 2 months' duration affected patients aged 18 to 65. Fresh peripheral blood, roughly 10 ml, was the source of the PBMCs. The data are from a study of T cells in Graves' hyperthyroidism and ophthalmopathy. General study findings and limits: For ophthalmopathy, model prediction preceded onset by a median approximately 6 months.

What was amplified from RNA transcripts were TCR beta CDR3 regions. The primer set for the first-round RT-PCR of the TCR CDR3 was HTBI. One entry per CDR3 protein results from TCRdb running MiXCR on the multiplex PCR reads. Among roughly 740,000 distinct CDR3 sequences listed, about a sixth were seen once. This chain links TRBV29-1 with TRBJ1-1; D gene uncertain. The receptor was derived from a man aged 18-30 years with Graves' hyperthyroidism. The sequenced sample consisted of blood. CDR3 DNA sequence: TGCAGCGTTGAAGATTTGTTGGGCAGTACCTCTTTCGAAGCTTTCTTT. This gives the protein CSVEDLLGSTSFEAFF.